Below, one T cell receptor beta chain is given with its context. This specimen comes from a study of blood T cell repertoires in COVID-19. Background on the study: In each case, the material was cDNA or gDNA derived from T cells, B-cell-depleted T cells, or PBMCs.

Method: immunoSEQ multiplex PCR; TCRdb's copy keeps in-frame clones and lacks some. The sample includes 380,000 or so clones, roughly 88% of them seen just once. Ages ranged from roughly 18 to 100 years, with residence in about two dozen US areas. Deletions cut 6 bases from V and 3 bases from J, with 14 bases between. The CDR3 spans 14 residues. The germline CDR1 and CDR2 sequences are MNHEY and SVGAGI. The genes are TRBV6-5 and TRBJ2-5, with TRBD1 as a possible D gene (6 bases). This receptor was taken from a woman in her thirties with acute COVID-19. Sequenced material: PBMCs or T cells enriched from blood (not recorded which). The CDR3 protein is CASSPLGAEETQYF. The CDR3 nucleotides are TGTGCCAGCAGCCCCCTGGGGGCCGAAGAGACCCAGTACTTC.